The rows below give T cell receptor beta chains drawn from one sample of a study of T cell responses to AZD1222 COVID-19 vaccine. Assay used: immunoSEQ multiplex PCR; TCRdb lists only in-frame clones, some missing. The table shows around 200,000 clones, with 88% occurring only once. Sequencing was performed on peripheral blood, taken 28 days after the second AZD1222 dose. The receptors derive from an adult who received the AZD1222 COVID-19 vaccine. The conserved cysteine and the conserved F or W are not part of the CDR3 here. The D gene is left open where the match is weak. The size entry is marked missing in some rows and otherwise reads once, few, many or a size class.

TRBV10-1,NA,TRBD2,ASSDRRNIERGPKDKRNIQY
TRBV6-5,NA,NA,ASSYQGPSTDTQY
TRBV2,NA,NA,ASSSLRDGYT
TRBV6-5,NA,TRBD2,ASSYGWGGDTGELF
TRBV4-2,NA,NA,ASSQEAGSSYEQY
TRBV5-4,NA,NA,ASSPDWKTQY
TRBV6-2/TRBV6-3,NA,NA,ASSYLNSPLH
TRBV7-2,NA,TRBD2,ASSLSSGSYNEQF
TRBV24-1,NA,NA,ATSEAGYEQY
TRBV6-5,NA,TRBD1,ASRLDRDGGNTIY
TRBV30,NA,NA,AWSLRMAGELF
TRBV25-1,NA,TRBD2,ASSRLADQETQY
TRBV6-5,NA,TRBD1,ASSLQGAKNIQY
TRBV28,NA,NA,ASRETGRNYGYT
TRBV24-1,NA,NA,ATEGGREAF
TRBV7-2,NA,NA,ASSLRSTQY
TRBV5-1,NA,NA,ASSSSVEEKLF
TRBV18,once,TRBD1,ASSPGQELIRVSGNTIY
TRBV21-1,NA,NA,ASSLQGWGTDTQY
TRBV4-2,NA,TRBD1,ASSHPRRDRGLSEKLF
TRBV27,NA,NA,ARESIGQTGELF
TRBV6-2/TRBV6-3,NA,TRBD2,ASSYIVAGGVHEQY
TRBV5-1,NA,NA,ASSSTDSSYEQY
TRBV6-5,NA,NA,ASSPGRKLF
TRBV9,NA,TRBD1,ASSVDRDEQF
TRBV6-5,NA,NA,ASSTRTQRNTEAF
TRBV5-1,NA,NA,ASSLVGGDTGELF
TRBV28,NA,NA,ASSGGAAGANVLT
TRBV27,NA,NA,ASSLSRGPQETQY
TRBV7-2,NA,NA,ATPWGELF
TRBV7-9,NA,NA,ASSLAAGVDGYT
TRBV21-1,NA,NA,ASSPLPMWPNTGELF
TRBV9,NA,TRBD2,ASSTTSGDYEQY
TRBV7-8,NA,NA,ASGQDTGELF
TRBV5-4,once,NA,ASSFGPAADTQY
TRBV24-1,NA,NA,ATSDHRVPDNEQF
TRBV27,NA,NA,ASSLVGYPTTYNEQF
TRBV7-8,once,TRBD1,ASSLAGQGSYEQY
TRBV19,NA,TRBD2,ASSIQRGTGELF
TRBV28,NA,TRBD1,ASSPGQGGRPQH
TRBV4-3,NA,NA,ASSQDRGLGEQY
TRBV2,once,NA,ASGGHAPNEQY
TRBV6-2/TRBV6-3,NA,NA,ASSYLRDLIRDTQY
TRBV9,NA,NA,ASSGRTGANVLT
TRBV7-2,NA,NA,ASSLGGARDTQY